One and the same sample provided the 25 T cell receptor beta chains below, sequenced in a study of shared clonotypes between healthy human individuals. Sequencing used immunoSEQ multiplex PCR; TCRdb keeps in-frame clones, though not all of them. Of hundreds of thousands of clones listed, approximately 73% were seen once; the top ten hold around 2%. Specimen: memory CD4+ T cells sorted from blood. Subset described: CD45RA-negative fraction. These receptors originate from a woman in her twenties or thirties in good health.

The chain links TRBV18 to TRBJ1-1; no definite D call. The germline V gene has CDR1 KGHSH and CDR2 LQKENI. This CDR3 is 13 amino acids long. V was pared by 6 bases and J by 10 bases, with 18 bases between. The CDR3 DNA reads TGTGCCAGCTCTCTCGCAGGTCCGGAGACAGCTTTCTTT. Its translation is CASSLAGPETAFF.

The sample holds many counts of this clone. This chain joins TRBV2 and TRBJ2-3; D is unclear. Per the germline V gene, CDR1 is SNHLY and CDR2 is FYNNEI. V dropped 8 bases and J dropped 2 bases, with 11 bases sitting between them. This CDR3 comprises 13 residues. Here the CDR3 DNA reads TGTGCCAGCGTCGGCGCGAACACAGATACGCAGTATTTT. Its translation is CASVGANTDTQYF.

The V gene is TRBV10-2, the J gene TRBJ1-5; a possible D gene is TRBD1 (5 bases). Germline values: CDR1 WSHSY, CDR2 SAAADI. V was shortened by 0 bases and J by 4 bases, with 10 bases between the two germline ends. The CDR3 covers 15 residues. The CDR3 spells CASSESGRGNQPQHF. In DNA form, the CDR3 reads TGCGCCAGCAGTGAGTCTGGGAGGGGAAATCAGCCCCAGCATTTT.

The V and J genes are TRBV29-1 and TRBJ2-1; 14 bases are shared with TRBD2. The CDR3 consists of 14 residues. Trimming took 7 bases from V and 3 from J; bases not matched to a gene: 2. Germline assignment: CDR1 SQVTM and CDR2 ANQGSEA. The chain's CDR3 is CSGGTSGSYNEQFF. The DNA for the CDR3 is TGCAGCGGTGGGACTAGCGGGAGCTACAATGAGCAGTTCTTC.

This clone has ten or more counts. The rearrangement joins TRBV19 to TRBJ2-3, with 7 bases identical to TRBD1. The CDR3 consists of 19 residues. V was pared by 3 bases and J by 2 bases, with 17 bases of the junction left unmatched. Germline V gives CDR1 LNHDA, CDR2 SQIVND (reference sequence). The CDR3 bases are TGTGCCAGTAGTATCCGGAAAACCTGGACAGGCCTTATCACAGATACGCAGTATTTT. It codes for CASSIRKTWTGLITDTQYF.

Comment on this clone: This specimen includes other DNA sequences encoding the same CDR3. The DNA for the CDR3 is TGTGCCAGCAGTTTGAATGAAAAACTGTTTTTT. Its protein is CASSLNEKLFF. The gene calls are TRBV28 and TRBJ1-4; D gene uncertain. This CDR3 is built from 11 residues. CDR1 is MDHEN and CDR2 is SYDVKM in the germline V gene. V lost 3 bases and J 5 bases, leaving 1 base between the germline ends. The whole variable domain, filled in from reference TRBV28 and TRBJ1-4, reads DVKVTQSSRYLVKRTGEKVFLECVQDMDHENMFWYRQDPGLGLRLIYFSYDVKMKEKGDIPEGYSVSREKKERFSLILESASTNQTSMYLCASSLNEKLFFGSGTQLSVL.

This clone showed up just a few times. The chain is built from TRBV2 and TRBJ1-2, with D possibly TRBD1 on 5 matching bases. The CDR3 length is 14 residues. Per germline, CDR1 SNHLY and CDR2 FYNNEI. Between the trimmed V and J ends, which lost 5 bases and 5 bases, there was a span of 15 bases. The CDR3 nucleotides are TGTGCCAGCAGTAGGGAGGACACTACTTATGGCTACACCTTC. Its protein product is CASSREDTTYGYTF.

The CDR3 region has the DNA TGTGCCAGCAGTCAACAGCAGCAAGAGACCCAGTACTTC. Amino acid sequence: CASSQQQQETQYF. The V gene is TRBV2, the J gene TRBJ2-5, with D unclear. V was cut by 5 bases and J by 2 bases, with 9 bases left in between. This CDR3 comprises 13 residues. Germline V gene sequence: CDR1 SNHLY, CDR2 FYNNEI.

The V call is TRBV28, the J call TRBJ2-2, with D hard to call. Germline CDR1 and CDR2: MDHEN and SYDVKM. Trimming took off 2 bases at V and 2 bases at J, with 9 bases between the two ends. This CDR3 region has 15 residues. Written as DNA, the CDR3 is TGTGCCAGCAGTTTAGATATGGGTAACACCGGGGAGCTGTTTTTT. The encoded protein is CASSLDMGNTGELFF.

This chain connects TRBV6-5 to TRBJ1-2, with 7 positions matching TRBD1. The CDR3 sequence is 14 residues long. Per the germline V gene, CDR1 is MNHEY and CDR2 is SVGAGI. Losses at the gene ends were 5 bases for V and 7 bases for J; bases not matched to a gene: 10. Here the CDR3 DNA reads TGTGCCAGCAGTGGGGACAGAAGCTCGCGTGGCTACACCTTC. It yields the protein CASSGDRSSRGYTF.

This chain joins TRBV6-6 and TRBJ2-3; 8 bases align to TRBD1. The V and J ends lost 5 bases and 2 bases, in that order; junction bases with no gene match: 6. Germline V gene data show CDR1 as MNHNY and CDR2 as SVGAGI (reference sequence). The CDR3 has 15 amino acids. CDR3 region: CASSHRGSITDTQYF. DNA of the CDR3: TGTGCCAGCAGTCACAGGGGGTCCATCACAGATACGCAGTATTTT.

V and J are TRBV11-2 and TRBJ2-1; 7 bases are a match to TRBD2. The CDR3 consists of 13 residues. Trimming took 6 bases from V and 10 from J; bases not matched to a gene: 9. Per germline, CDR1 SGHAT and CDR2 FQNNGV. DNA of the CDR3: TGTGCCAGCAGAGTAGCGGGTGGAGGGGAGCAGTTCTTC. Encoded protein: CASRVAGGGEQFF. Using reference TRBV11-2 and TRBJ2-1 for the parts outside the CDR3, the full variable domain is EAGVAQSPRYKIIEKRQSVAFWCNPISGHATLYWYQQILGQGPKLLIQFQNNGVVDDSQLPKDRFSAERLKGVDSTLKIQPAKLEDSAVYLCASRVAGGGEQFFGPGTRLTVL.

With respect to this clone: The sample carries other DNA sequences with the same CDR3. The chain couples TRBV6-6 to TRBJ1-5; D call uncertain. V was trimmed by 6 bases and J by 0 bases, leaving 9 bases between them. The CDR3 runs to 14 residues. Germline V gene sequence: CDR1 MNHNY, CDR2 SVGAGI (reference sequence). CDR3 in DNA: TGTGCCAGCAGCCCCGAGTATAGCAATCAGCCCCAGCATTTT. This translates into CASSPEYSNQPQHF.

This rearrangement joins TRBV6-6 to TRBJ2-2; D might be TRBD1 (6 bases). V was shortened by 6 bases and J by 5 bases, with 10 bases between the two germline ends. The germline gives CDR1 MNHNY, CDR2 SVGAGI (reference sequence). There are 13 residues in the CDR3. CDR3 sequence: CASSPQGTGELFF. As DNA, the CDR3 is TGTGCCAGCAGCCCCCAGGGGACCGGGGAGCTGTTTTTT.

The chain carries TRBV5-1 and TRBJ1-5, with D unresolved. Per the germline V gene, CDR1 is SGHRS and CDR2 is YFSETQ. V was shortened by 1 base and J by 2 bases, with 7 bases between the two germline ends. The CDR3 is made up of 14 amino acids. This CDR3 reads CASSLLGGNQPQHF. The CDR3 DNA reads as TGCGCCAGCAGCTTGTTGGGAGGCAATCAGCCCCAGCATTTT.

About this clone itself: This sample also contains other DNA sequences that code for the same CDR3. CDR3 DNA sequence: TGTGCCAGCAGTCTAACAGGTTACGAGCAGTACTTC. Translated: CASSLTGYEQYF. This rearrangement joins TRBV28 to TRBJ2-7; TRBD1 might be the D (5 bases). There are 12 residues in the CDR3. Germline CDR1 is MDHEN and CDR2 is SYDVKM. Deletions cut 5 bases from V and 4 bases from J, with 9 bases between.

The rearrangement joins TRBV7-3 to TRBJ2-5; the match to TRBD2 covers 8 bases. V lost 5 bases and J lost 5; bases outside the gene matches: 7. The CDR3 runs to 14 residues. Germline CDR1 and CDR2: SGHTA and FQGTGA. In nucleotides, the CDR3 is TGTGCCAGCAGCCAAAGCGGGGGCCGGGAGACCCAGTACTTC. Its translation is CASSQSGGRETQYF.

The gene calls are TRBV6-5 and TRBJ2-7; TRBD2 matches at 9 bases. Germline values: CDR1 MNHEY, CDR2 SVGAGI. The CDR3 is 14 amino acids. The V and J ends lost 3 bases and 4 bases, in that order; junction bases with no gene match: 4. The CDR3 is CASSYSGLAYEQYF. The CDR3 DNA is TGTGCCAGCAGTTATTCGGGACTAGCATACGAGCAGTACTTC.

The V and J genes are TRBV5-6 and TRBJ1-2, with TRBD1 identical over 7 bases. The trim removed 3 bases at V and 4 bases at J, leaving 6 bases unmatched. The CDR3 has 14 residues. Germline loops: CDR1 SGHDT, CDR2 YYEEEE. The CDR3, as DNA: TGTGCCAGCAGCTCCGACAGGGTGGCCTATGGCTACACCTTC. This sequence encodes CASSSDRVAYGYTF.

V usage is TRBV11-2 and J usage is TRBJ2-7; the D gene could be TRBD1 or TRBD2 (5 bases each). There are 11 residues in the CDR3. CDR1 and CDR2 (germline): SGHAT, FQNNGV. Trimming shortened V by 7 bases and J by 4 bases, and 8 bases separated the two germline ends. This CDR3 is CASTGGYEQYF. CDR3 sequence (DNA): TGTGCCAGCACTGGGGGTTACGAGCAGTACTTC.

As for this clone: Only one base separates this from a far larger clonotype, so it likely reflects a read error. The CDR3 spells CASSRGLGTQSYEQYF. The DNA for the CDR3 is TGCGCCAGCAGCCGAGGGTTAGGGACGCAATCCTACGAGCAGTACTTC. The rearrangement joins TRBV4-3 to TRBJ2-7; D is tentatively TRBD1 or TRBD2 (5 bases each). Germline assignment: CDR1 LGHNA and CDR2 YSLEER. Trimming shortened V by 4 bases and J by 1 base, and 17 bases separated the two germline ends. There are 16 residues in the CDR3.

This chain links TRBV11-2 with TRBJ2-1; possibly TRBD1 or TRBD2 for D (5 bases each). This CDR3 contains 13 residues. V was shortened by 3 bases and J by 7 bases, with 10 bases between the two germline ends. Germline lookup yields CDR1 SGHAT and CDR2 FQNNGV. CDR3 in amino acids: CASSFRQRNEQFF. The CDR3 DNA sequence: TGTGCCAGCAGCTTTCGACAGCGGAATGAGCAGTTCTTC.

The rearrangement uses TRBV6-1 and TRBJ2-5; no firm D call. Trimming pared 2 bases from V and 7 bases from J, leaving 5 bases between. Germline CDR1 is MNHNS and CDR2 is SASEGT. CDR3 length: 11 residues. CDR3 DNA sequence: TGTGCCAGCAGTGAATTCGGGACCCAGTACTTC. Translation: CASSEFGTQYF.

V is TRBV11-1 and J is TRBJ2-7, with D tentatively TRBD1 (6 bases). Deletions cut 5 bases from V and 6 bases from J, with 11 bases between. The CDR3 totals 12 residues. CDR1 is SGHAT and CDR2 is FQDESV in the germline V gene (reference sequence). CDR3 sequence reads: CASSPGVSEQYF. CDR3 sequence (DNA): TGTGCCAGCAGCCCAGGGGTCTCCGAGCAGTACTTC.

V and J are TRBV5-5 and TRBJ1-2; TRBD1 matches at 7 bases. Trimming removed 1 base from V and 4 bases from J; junction bases left unmatched: 10. The CDR3 consists of 16 residues. The germline CDR1 and CDR2 sequences are SGHKS and YYEKEE (reference sequence). The CDR3 reads CASSLPRQGSSYGYTF. CDR3 DNA sequence: TGTGCCAGCAGCTTGCCAAGACAGGGTTCGAGCTATGGCTACACCTTC. Complete variable domain (other parts from reference TRBV5-5 and TRBJ1-2): DAGVTQSPTHLIKTRGQQVTLRCSPISGHKSVSWYQQVLGQGPQFIFQYYEKEERGRGNFPDRFSARQFPNYSSELNVNALLLGDSALYLCASSLPRQGSSYGYTFGSGTRLTVV.